This TCR beta chain was captured by sequencing in a study of cytomegalovirus exposure and HLA in healthy donors. Germline V gene sequence: CDR1 LGHNA, CDR2 YNFKEQ. The CDR3 is 16 residues long. Trimming took 3 bases from V and 4 from J; bases not matched to a gene: 6. The PCR used 60 Vbeta and 13 Jbeta primers. The protocol was immunoSEQ multiplex PCR, while the TCRdb copy is restricted to in-frame clones and leaves out a portion. The data show about 160,000 clones, 70% to 80% seen once. This receptor was identified in a human donor in good health. Input material: PBMCs. V is TRBV4-2 and J is TRBJ2-2; 9 nucleotides align to TRBD1. CDR3 sequence reads: CASSHSGTGTTGELFF. As DNA, the CDR3 is TGTGCCAGCAGCCATTCCGGGACAGGGACCACCGGGGAGCTGTTTTTT.